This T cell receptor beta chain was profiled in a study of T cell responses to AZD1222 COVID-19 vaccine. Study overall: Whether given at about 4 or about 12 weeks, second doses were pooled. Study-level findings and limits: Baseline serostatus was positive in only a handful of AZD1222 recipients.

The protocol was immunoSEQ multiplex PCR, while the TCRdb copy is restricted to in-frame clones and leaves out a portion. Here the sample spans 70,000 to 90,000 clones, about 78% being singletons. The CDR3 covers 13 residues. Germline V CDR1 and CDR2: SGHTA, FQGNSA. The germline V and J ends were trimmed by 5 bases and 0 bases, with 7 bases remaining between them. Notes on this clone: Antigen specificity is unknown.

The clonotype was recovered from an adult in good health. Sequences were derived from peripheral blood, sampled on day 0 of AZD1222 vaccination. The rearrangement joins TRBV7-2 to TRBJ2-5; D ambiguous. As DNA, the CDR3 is TGTGCCAGCAGCCAAGCGAACCAAGAGACCCAGTACTTC. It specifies CASSQANQETQYF. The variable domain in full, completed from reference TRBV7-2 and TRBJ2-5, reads GAGVSQSPSNKVTEKGKDVELRCDPISGHTALYWYRQSLGQGLEFLIYFQGNSAPDKSGLPSDRFSAERTGGSVSTLTIQRTQQEDSAVYLCASSQANQETQYFGPGTRLLVL.